The 17 T cell receptor beta chains below all came from one sample that was sequenced in a study of a mutant IDH1 vaccine in newly diagnosed glioma. Libraries were prepared by immunoSEQ multiplex PCR; TCRdb keeps only in-frame clonotypes and omits some of them. The table lists 31,000 or so clones, about 80% of them singletons. Time point reported: week 35, safety follow-up. Alongside topical imiquimod, each dose of vaccine comprised 300 ug of mutant IDH1 20-mer peptide. What these receptors recognize is not known. Sample: PBMCs, taken from a glioma patient whose treatment included an IDH1 peptide vaccine. All receptors come from a man under 40 with glioma.

This chain links TRBV5-5 with TRBJ1-3; the D is unclear. The CDR3 is 16 residues long. V was shortened by 4 bases and J by 3 bases, with 17 bases between the two germline ends. The germline V gene encodes CDR1 SGHKS and CDR2 YYEKEE (reference sequence). CDR3 coding DNA: TGTGCCAGCAGCAACACCGGCCTATTCCTTGGAAACACCATATATTTT. Translating it yields CASSNTGLFLGNTIYF.

This clone came up a few times. The J gene is TRBJ1-1, the V gene TRBV5-1; tentative D call: TRBD1 (5 bases). Trimming shortened V by 4 bases and J by 4 bases, and 8 bases separated the two germline ends. Germline V lookup: CDR1 SGHRS, CDR2 YFSETQ. CDR3 length: 12 residues. CDR3 bases: TGCGCCAGCAGCAGGGACGGCACTGAAGCTTTCTTT. It specifies CASSRDGTEAFF.

The genes are TRBV5-4 and TRBJ1-2, with D unresolved. The CDR3 is 13 amino acids. The V end lost 0 bases, the J end lost 5 bases, and 8 bases lay between the germline ends. In germline, CDR1 is SGHNT, CDR2 YYREEE (reference sequence). CDR3 protein: CASSLVTHYGYTF. In DNA, the CDR3 is TGTGCCAGCAGCTTGGTGACCCATTATGGCTACACCTTC. Full variable domain (outside the CDR3, taken from reference TRBV5-4 and TRBJ1-2): ETGVTQSPTHLIKTRGQQVTLRCSSQSGHNTVSWYQQALGQGPQFIFQYYREEENGRGNFPPRFSGLQFPNYSSELNVNALELDDSALYLCASSLVTHYGYTFGSGTRLTVV.

This chain joins TRBV4-2 and TRBJ1-1; D remains ambiguous. The CDR3 is 16 amino acids. CDR1 and CDR2 from the germline V gene are LGHNA and YNFKEQ. V dropped 1 base and J dropped 1 base, with 13 bases sitting between them. The CDR3 DNA follows: TGTGCCAGCAGCCAAGCCCCCTTATGGCAGAACACTGAAGCTTTCTTT. Its translation is CASSQAPLWQNTEAFF.

The J gene is TRBJ2-7, the V gene TRBV29-1; the D call may be TRBD1 or TRBD2 (5 bases each). Trimming left V 7 bases short and J 0 bases short, with 13 bases between. Germline V gene sequence: CDR1 SQVTM, CDR2 ANQGSEA. The length of the CDR3 is 13 residues. CDR3 loop: CSANSGPSYEQYF. For the CDR3, the DNA is TGCAGCGCCAACTCGGGGCCCTCCTACGAGCAGTACTTC.

The chain links TRBV19 to TRBJ1-2; 7 nucleotides agree with TRBD1. This CDR3 spans 13 amino acids. V shed 3 bases, J shed 4 bases, and the junction held 2 bases outside the gene matches. CDR1 is LNHDA, CDR2 SQIVND, per germline (reference sequence). CDR3 nucleotides: TGTGCCAGTAGTATGGGACAGTCCTATGGCTACACCTTC. Its translation: CASSMGQSYGYTF. Filled out from reference TRBV19 and TRBJ1-2, the complete variable domain reads DGGITQSPKYLFRKEGQNVTLSCEQNLNHDAMYWYRQDPGQGLRLIYYSQIVNDFQKGDIAEGYSVSREKKESFPLTVTSAQKNPTAFYLCASSMGQSYGYTFGSGTRLTVV.

The genes are TRBV27 and TRBJ1-4; 7 nucleotides line up with TRBD1. CDR1 MNHEY and CDR2 SMNVEV come from the germline V gene (reference sequence). V lost 5 bases and J lost 0; bases outside the gene matches: 3. The CDR3 contains 15 residues. In DNA, the CDR3 is TGTGCCAGCAGTGTCGGGACAGCAACTAATGAAAAACTGTTTTTT. It is translated as CASSVGTATNEKLFF.

The chain combines TRBV7-9 with TRBJ1-4; TRBD1 aligns across 8 bases. After removal of 1 base from V and 6 bases from J, the junction contained 4 bases not matched to a gene. The germline CDR1 and CDR2 sequences are SEHNR and FQNEAQ (reference sequence). CDR3 size: 15 residues. In DNA, the CDR3 is TGTGCCAGCAGCTTAGGACAGGGGTCGGATGAAAAACTGTTTTTT. Translation gives CASSLGQGSDEKLFF. Together with reference TRBV7-9 and TRBJ1-4, the CDR3 gives the full variable domain: DTGVSQNPRHKITKRGQNVTFRCDPISEHNRLYWYRQTLGQGPEFLTYFQNEAQLEKSRLLSDRFSAERPKGSFSTLEIQRTEQGDSAMYLCASSLGQGSDEKLFFGSGTQLSVL.

CDR3 sequence: CASSIGVAGTGETQYF. The CDR3 nucleotides are TGTGCCAGTAGTATAGGAGTAGCGGGAACCGGAGAGACCCAGTACTTC. This chain connects TRBV19 to TRBJ2-5; TRBD2 matches at 8 bases. Trimming cost V 1 base and J 4 bases; bases outside gene matches: 8. CDR3 length: 16 residues. Germline V CDR1 and CDR2: LNHDA, SQIVND (reference sequence).

The chain employs TRBV27 and TRBJ2-1; 9 nucleotides match TRBD1. This CDR3 is built from 15 residues. CDR1 is MNHEY, CDR2 SMNVEV, per germline (reference sequence). Trimming took 7 bases from V and 2 from J; bases not matched to a gene: 6. Here the CDR3 reads CASIPDRGAYNEQFF. The DNA of the CDR3 is TGTGCCAGCATCCCGGACAGGGGAGCCTACAATGAGCAGTTCTTC.

The V call is TRBV11-2, the J call TRBJ2-7, with TRBD2 as a possible D gene (6 bases). V gave up 4 bases and J gave up 3 bases, with 13 bases separating them. Germline V gives CDR1 SGHAT, CDR2 FQNNGV. This CDR3 region has 14 residues. The CDR3 sequence: CASSSGTSHYEQYF. CDR3 in DNA: TGTGCCAGCAGCTCCGGGACTTCCCACTACGAGCAGTACTTC.

The chain combines TRBV10-3 with TRBJ2-7; D ambiguous. The CDR3 has 14 amino acids. V lost 0 bases, J lost 6 bases, and 12 bases lay in between. Looked up from germline, CDR1 is ENHRY and CDR2 is SYGVKD. CDR3 coding DNA: TGTGCCATCAGTGAGTCGGTGGCTACAAGCGAGCAGTACTTC. It codes for CAISESVATSEQYF.

This chain connects TRBV5-4 to TRBJ2-7; 7 positions agree with TRBD1. Germline CDR1 SGHNT, CDR2 YYREEE (reference sequence). The CDR3 spans 14 residues. J was trimmed by 2 bases and V by 4 bases; bases with no gene match: 6. Written as DNA, the CDR3 is TGTGCCAGCAGCGTGGGACAGTATGCCTACGAGCAGTACTTC. Amino acid sequence: CASSVGQYAYEQYF. The variable domain in full, with the rest retrieved from reference TRBV5-4 and TRBJ2-7, is ETGVTQSPTHLIKTRGQQVTLRCSSQSGHNTVSWYQQALGQGPQFIFQYYREEENGRGNFPPRFSGLQFPNYSSELNVNALELDDSALYLCASSVGQYAYEQYFGPGTRLTVT.

The V gene is TRBV29-1, the J gene TRBJ1-2, with 8 bases aligning to TRBD1. Germline values: CDR1 SQVTM, CDR2 ANQGSEA. Trimming at V came to 6 bases and at J to 4 bases, leaving 13 bases not matched to a gene. The CDR3 is 15 amino acids. This CDR3 reads CSVDAQGAGGYGYTF. The CDR3 region has the DNA TGCAGCGTCGATGCGCAGGGGGCCGGGGGCTATGGCTACACCTTC.

This chain's CDR3 is CASSLAGRGNEQFF. The CDR3 nucleotides are TGTGCCAGCAGCTTAGCCGGGAGGGGGAATGAGCAGTTCTTC. V and J are TRBV7-9 and TRBJ2-1; 8 bases agree with TRBD2. The CDR3 totals 14 residues. Germline lookup yields CDR1 SEHNR and CDR2 FQNEAQ (reference sequence). V dropped 0 bases and J dropped 7; count of bases not matched to a gene: 2.

This clone appeared a single time. This rearrangement joins TRBV7-9 to TRBJ1-4; no firm D call. The V end was cut by 1 base, the J end by 6 bases, with 9 bases between. CDR1 and CDR2 (germline): SEHNR, FQNEAQ (reference sequence). The CDR3 spans 14 residues. The DNA for the CDR3 is TGTGCCAGCAGCTTAGACTCAGTGGATGAAAAACTGTTTTTT. This sequence encodes CASSLDSVDEKLFF.

This rearrangement joins TRBV6-5 to TRBJ2-1, with a weak D call TRBD2 (6 bases). The ends were cut back, 11 bases at V and 1 base at J, with 9 bases in the middle. CDR3 size: 12 residues. The germline gives CDR1 MNHEY, CDR2 SVGAGI. The CDR3 sequence is CAAGSSYNEQFF. The CDR3, as DNA: TGTGCCGCGGGAAGTTCCTACAATGAGCAGTTCTTC.